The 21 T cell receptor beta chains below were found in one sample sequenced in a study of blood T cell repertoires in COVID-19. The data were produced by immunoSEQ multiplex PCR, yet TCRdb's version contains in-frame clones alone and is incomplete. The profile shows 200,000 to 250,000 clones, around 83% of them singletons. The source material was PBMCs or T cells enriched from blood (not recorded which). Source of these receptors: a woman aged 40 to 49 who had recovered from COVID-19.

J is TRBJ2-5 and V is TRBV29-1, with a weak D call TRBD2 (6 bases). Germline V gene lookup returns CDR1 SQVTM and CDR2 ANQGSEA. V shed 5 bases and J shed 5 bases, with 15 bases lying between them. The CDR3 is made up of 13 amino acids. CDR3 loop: CSVQMAGRETQYF. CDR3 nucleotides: TGCAGCGTTCAAATGGCAGGGAGGGAGACCCAGTACTTC.

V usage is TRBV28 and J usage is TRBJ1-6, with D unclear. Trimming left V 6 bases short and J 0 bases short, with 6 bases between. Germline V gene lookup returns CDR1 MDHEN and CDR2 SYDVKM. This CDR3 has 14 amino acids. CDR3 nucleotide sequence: TGTGCCAGCAGCGTGAGCTCCTATAATTCACCCCTCCACTTT. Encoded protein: CASSVSSYNSPLHF. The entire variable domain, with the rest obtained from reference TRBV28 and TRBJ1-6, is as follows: DVKVTQSSRYLVKRTGEKVFLECVQDMDHENMFWYRQDPGLGLRLIYFSYDVKMKEKGDIPEGYSVSREKKERFSLILESASTNQTSMYLCASSVSSYNSPLHFGNGTRLTVT.

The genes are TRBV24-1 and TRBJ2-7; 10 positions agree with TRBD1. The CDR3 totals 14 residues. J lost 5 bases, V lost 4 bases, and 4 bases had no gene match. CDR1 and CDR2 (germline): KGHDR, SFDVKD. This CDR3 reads CATSEWDRGHEQYV. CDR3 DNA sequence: TGTGCCACCAGTGAGTGGGACAGGGGTCACGAGCAGTACGTC.

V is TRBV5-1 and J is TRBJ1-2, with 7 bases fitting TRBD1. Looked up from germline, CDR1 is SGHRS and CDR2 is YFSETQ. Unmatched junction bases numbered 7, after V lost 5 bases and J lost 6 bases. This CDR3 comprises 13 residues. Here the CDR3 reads CASRPGTADGYTF. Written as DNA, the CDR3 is TGCGCCAGCAGGCCGGGGACAGCGGATGGCTACACCTTC.

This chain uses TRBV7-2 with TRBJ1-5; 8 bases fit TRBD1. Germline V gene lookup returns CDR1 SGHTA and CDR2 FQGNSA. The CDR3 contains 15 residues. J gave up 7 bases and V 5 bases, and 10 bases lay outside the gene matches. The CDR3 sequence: CASSLGQGLGQPQHF. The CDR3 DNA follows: TGTGCCAGCAGCCTTGGACAGGGACTTGGGCAGCCCCAGCATTTT.

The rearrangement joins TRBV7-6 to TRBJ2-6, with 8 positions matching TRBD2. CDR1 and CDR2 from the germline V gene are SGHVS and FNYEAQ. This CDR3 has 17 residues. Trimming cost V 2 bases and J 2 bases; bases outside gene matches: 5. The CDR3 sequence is CASSLSGGSAGANVLTF. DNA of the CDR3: TGTGCCAGCAGCTTAAGCGGGGGATCAGCTGGGGCCAACGTCCTGACTTTC.

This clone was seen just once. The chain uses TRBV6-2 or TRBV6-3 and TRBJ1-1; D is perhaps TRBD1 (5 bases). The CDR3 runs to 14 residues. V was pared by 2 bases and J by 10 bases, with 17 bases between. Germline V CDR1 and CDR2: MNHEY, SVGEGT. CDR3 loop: CASSYGVRDFVAFF. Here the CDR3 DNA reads TGTGCCAGCAGTTACGGCGTCAGGGATTTTGTAGCTTTCTTT.

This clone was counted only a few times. The chain's CDR3 is CASSPVRGVQETQYF. The CDR3 DNA sequence: TGTGCCAGCAGCCCCGTGCGGGGGGTCCAAGAGACCCAGTACTTC. J is TRBJ2-5 and V is TRBV5-5; TRBD2 aligns across 8 bases. Trimming took 4 bases from V and 1 from J; bases not matched to a gene: 6. CDR1 is SGHKS, CDR2 YYEKEE, per germline (reference sequence). The CDR3 has 15 residues.

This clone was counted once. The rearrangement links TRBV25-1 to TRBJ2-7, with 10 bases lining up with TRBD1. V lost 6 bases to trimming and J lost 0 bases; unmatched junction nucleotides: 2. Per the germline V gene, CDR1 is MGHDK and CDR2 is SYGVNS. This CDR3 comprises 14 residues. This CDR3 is CASSRTGGSYEQYF. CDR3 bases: TGTGCCAGCAGCAGGACAGGGGGCTCCTACGAGCAGTACTTC.

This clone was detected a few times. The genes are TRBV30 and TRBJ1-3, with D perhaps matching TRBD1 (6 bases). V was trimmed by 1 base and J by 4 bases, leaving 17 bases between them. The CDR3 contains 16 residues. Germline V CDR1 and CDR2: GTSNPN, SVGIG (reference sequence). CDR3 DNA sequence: TGTGCCTGGAGTGCCGCCGGGACATGGAGAGGAAACACCATATATTTT. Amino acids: CAWSAAGTWRGNTIYF.

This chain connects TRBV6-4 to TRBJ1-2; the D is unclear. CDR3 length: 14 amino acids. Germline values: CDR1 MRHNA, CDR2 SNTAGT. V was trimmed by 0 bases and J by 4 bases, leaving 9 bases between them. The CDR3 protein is CASSDSPGAYGYTF. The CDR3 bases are TGTGCCAGCAGTGACTCCCCAGGCGCCTATGGCTACACCTTC.

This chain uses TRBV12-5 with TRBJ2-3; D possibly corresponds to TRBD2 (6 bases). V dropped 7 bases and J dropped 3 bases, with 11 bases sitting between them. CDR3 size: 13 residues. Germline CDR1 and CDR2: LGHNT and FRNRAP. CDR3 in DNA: TGTGCTAGTGCCAATCTAGCGACAGATACGCAGTATTTT. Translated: CASANLATDTQYF.

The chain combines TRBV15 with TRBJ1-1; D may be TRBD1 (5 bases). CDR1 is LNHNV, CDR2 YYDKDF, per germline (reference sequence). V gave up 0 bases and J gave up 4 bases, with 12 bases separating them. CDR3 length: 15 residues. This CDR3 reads CATSRDQGLGTEAFF. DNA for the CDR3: TGTGCCACCAGCAGAGATCAGGGCTTGGGCACTGAAGCTTTCTTT. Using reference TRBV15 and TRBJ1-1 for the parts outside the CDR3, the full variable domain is DAMVIQNPRYQVTQFGKPVTLSCSQTLNHNVMYWYQQKSSQAPKLLFHYYDKDFNNEADTPDNFQSRRPNTSFCFLDIRSPGLGDTAMYLCATSRDQGLGTEAFFGQGTRLTVV.

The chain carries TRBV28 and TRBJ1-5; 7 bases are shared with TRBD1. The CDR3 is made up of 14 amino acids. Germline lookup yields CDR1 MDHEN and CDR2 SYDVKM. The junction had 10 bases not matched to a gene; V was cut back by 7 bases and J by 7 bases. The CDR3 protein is CASTFSQGGQPQHF. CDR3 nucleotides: TGTGCCAGCACGTTCTCGCAGGGGGGACAGCCCCAGCATTTT.

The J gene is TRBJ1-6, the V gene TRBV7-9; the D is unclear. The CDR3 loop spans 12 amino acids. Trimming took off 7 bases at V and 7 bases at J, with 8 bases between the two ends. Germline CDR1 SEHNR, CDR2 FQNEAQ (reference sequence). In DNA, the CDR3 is TGTGCCAGCAAGTTAAGCAATTCACCCCTCCACTTT. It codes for CASKLSNSPLHF.

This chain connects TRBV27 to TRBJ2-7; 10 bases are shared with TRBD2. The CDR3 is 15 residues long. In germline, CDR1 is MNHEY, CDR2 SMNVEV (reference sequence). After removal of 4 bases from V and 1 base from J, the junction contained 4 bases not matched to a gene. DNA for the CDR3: TGTGCCAGCAGTTCAGCGGGAGGGAAGTCCTACGAGCAGTACTTC. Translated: CASSSAGGKSYEQYF.

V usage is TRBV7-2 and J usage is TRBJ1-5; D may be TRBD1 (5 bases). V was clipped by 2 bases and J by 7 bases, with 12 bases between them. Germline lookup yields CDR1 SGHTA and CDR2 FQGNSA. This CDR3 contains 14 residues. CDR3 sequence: CASSLLSAGQPQHF. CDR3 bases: TGTGCCAGCAGCTTATTGTCCGCAGGGCAGCCCCAGCATTTT.

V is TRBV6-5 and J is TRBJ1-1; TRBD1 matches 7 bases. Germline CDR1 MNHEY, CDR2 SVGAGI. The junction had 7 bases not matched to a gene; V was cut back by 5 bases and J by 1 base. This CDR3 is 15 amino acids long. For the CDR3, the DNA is TGTGCCAGCAGTCTCAAGGGGGCAGGGAACACTGAAGCTTTCTTT. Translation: CASSLKGAGNTEAFF.

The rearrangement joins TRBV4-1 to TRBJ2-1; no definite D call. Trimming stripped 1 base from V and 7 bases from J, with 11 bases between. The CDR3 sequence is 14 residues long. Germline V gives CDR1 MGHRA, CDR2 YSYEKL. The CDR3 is CASSQVRSGNEQFF. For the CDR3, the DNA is TGCGCCAGCAGCCAAGTTCGTTCCGGTAATGAGCAGTTCTTC.

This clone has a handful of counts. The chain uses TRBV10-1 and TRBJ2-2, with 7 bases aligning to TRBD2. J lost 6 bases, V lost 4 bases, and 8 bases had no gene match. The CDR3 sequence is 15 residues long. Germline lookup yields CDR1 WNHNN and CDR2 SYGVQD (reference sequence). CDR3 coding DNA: TGCGCCAGCAGTGCTGGGCGGGAGAAGTCCGGGGAGCTGTTTTTT. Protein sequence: CASSAGREKSGELFF.

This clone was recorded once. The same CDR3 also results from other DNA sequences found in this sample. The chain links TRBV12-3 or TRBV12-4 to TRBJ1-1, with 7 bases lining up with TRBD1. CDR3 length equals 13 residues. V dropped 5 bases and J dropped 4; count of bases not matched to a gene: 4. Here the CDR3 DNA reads TGTGCCAGCAGTCTATCAGGGGGCACTGAAGCTTTCTTT. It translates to CASSLSGGTEAFF.